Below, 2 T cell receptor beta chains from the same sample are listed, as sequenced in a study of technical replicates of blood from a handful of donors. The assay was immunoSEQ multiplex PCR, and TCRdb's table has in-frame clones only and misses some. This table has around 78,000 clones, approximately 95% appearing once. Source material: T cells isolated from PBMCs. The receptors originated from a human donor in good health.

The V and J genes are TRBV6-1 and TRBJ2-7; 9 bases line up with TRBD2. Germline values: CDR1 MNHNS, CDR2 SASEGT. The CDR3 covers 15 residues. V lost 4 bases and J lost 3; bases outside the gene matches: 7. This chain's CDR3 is CASSAASGNIYEQYF. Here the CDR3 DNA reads TGTGCCAGCAGTGCGGCTAGCGGGAATATCTACGAGCAGTACTTC.

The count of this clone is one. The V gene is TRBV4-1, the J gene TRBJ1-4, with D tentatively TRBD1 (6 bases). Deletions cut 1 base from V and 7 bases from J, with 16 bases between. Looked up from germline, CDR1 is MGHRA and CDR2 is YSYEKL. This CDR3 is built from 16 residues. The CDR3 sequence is CASSQGLGRGSEKLFF. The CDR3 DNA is TGCGCCAGCAGCCAAGGACTCGGCAGGGGAAGTGAAAAACTGTTTTTT.